This T cell receptor (beta chain) was captured in a study of OX40 agonist ivuxolimab in advanced cancers. On the study more broadly: Patients with prior anti-PD-1, anti-PD-L1 or anti-CTLA-4 therapy were eligible; about 41% had some. Partial responses occurred in three patients (one hepatocellular carcinoma, two cutaneous melanoma).

Sequencing was performed with immunoSEQ multiplex PCR; in TCRdb, only in-frame clones are kept and a portion is missing. The sample carries approximately 94,000 clones, about 90% recorded once. The CDR3 sequence is 13 residues long. The specimen comprised CD4+ or CD8+ T cells sorted from blood, sampled in a trial of the OX40 agonist ivuxolimab. This chain joins TRBV21-1 and TRBJ1-1; TRBD1, the D gene given by the table, was not confirmed from the DNA. TRBV21-1 corresponds to a pseudogene. This TCR was sampled from an adult with an advanced solid tumor such as melanoma, head and neck, liver or kidney cancer. CDR3 sequence (DNA): TGTGCCAGCAGCCGGGACAGGAACACTGAAGCTTTCTTT. Protein sequence: CASSRDRNTEAFF.